The 25 T cell receptor beta chains listed next were all sequenced from one sample in a study of CD8 T cells in Susac syndrome (dated by TCRdb to between 2018 and 2021). Preparation of the library involved the immunoSEQ multiplex PCR assay. RNA was extracted using the RNeasy kit, and roughly 0.5 to 1 ug of the RNA was reverse transcribed with random hexamers. Using fastp at Q25 and MiXCR, TCRdb reprocessed the public reads and kept productive beta chains. Duplicate CDR3 protein sequences are folded into a single record with the most common DNA and genes. The sample has roughly 130,000 distinct CDR3 sequences on record, about 94% of them singletons. Around 0.12% of the sample is held by the ten biggest clonotypes. The sequencing input was CD4+ T cells from PBMCs. These receptors were obtained from a human donor with multiple sclerosis.

This clonotype has a handful of counts. The genes are TRBV12-3 or TRBV12-4 and TRBJ2-5, with D possibly being TRBD2 (6 bases). This CDR3 is built from 11 residues. The CDR3 loop reads CASSAEETQYF. The CDR3 DNA reads as TGTGCTTCTAGCGCTGAGGAGACCCAGTACTTC.

The V and J genes are TRBV19 and TRBJ2-4; 7 bases fit TRBD1. The CDR3 covers 16 residues. Looked up from germline, CDR1 is LNHDA and CDR2 is SQIVND (reference sequence). Trimming at V came to 5 bases and at J to 0 bases, leaving 7 bases not matched to a gene. The CDR3 coding sequence is TGTGCCAGTAGTCCCAGGGGGACCGTAGCCAAAAACATTCAGTACTTC. It yields the protein CASSPRGTVAKNIQYF.

J is TRBJ2-1 and V is TRBV3-1, with 11 bases identical to TRBD2. The trim removed 1 base at V and 4 bases at J, leaving 0 bases unmatched. From germline, CDR1 is LGHDT and CDR2 YNNKEL (reference sequence). The CDR3 is 15 amino acids. CDR3 sequence reads: CASSQGLAGYNEQFF. CDR3 coding DNA: TGTGCCAGCAGCCAAGGACTAGCGGGGTACAATGAGCAGTTCTTC.

In this sample, this clonotype turned up a few times. In DNA, the CDR3 is TGTGCCTGGAAGGGGCAGCCCTACGAGCAGTACTTC. Protein product: CAWKGQPYEQYF. This chain connects TRBV30 to TRBJ2-7; maybe TRBD1 (5 bases). V lost 4 bases and J 2 bases, leaving 9 bases between the germline ends. Per germline, CDR1 GTSNPN and CDR2 SVGIG (reference sequence). The CDR3 loop spans 12 amino acids.

The J gene is TRBJ1-5, the V gene TRBV18; D is possibly TRBD1 (5 bases). The length of the CDR3 is 14 residues. CDR1 is KGHSH, CDR2 LQKENI, per germline. V was pared by 3 bases and J by 3 bases, with 9 bases between. CDR3 sequence reads: CASSPGGDNQPQHF. The CDR3 DNA sequence: TGTGCCAGCTCACCGGGGGGGGACAATCAGCCCCAGCATTTT.

This clonotype has a single count. V is TRBV20-1 and J is TRBJ2-5; 7 nucleotides line up with TRBD2. Germline trimming cut 0 bases from V and 7 bases from J; bases unmatched to any gene: 14. The CDR3 runs 16 residues. Germline CDR1 DFQATT, CDR2 SNEGSKA (reference sequence). CDR3 amino acids: CSARDKRTSPSGTQYF. The CDR3 coding sequence is TGCAGTGCTAGAGATAAAAGGACTAGTCCGTCCGGGACCCAGTACTTC.

The rearrangement joins TRBV7-9 to TRBJ2-7; the D is unclear. V dropped 5 bases and J dropped 4 bases, with 6 bases sitting between them. The CDR3 is made up of 11 amino acids. Looked up from germline, CDR1 is SEHNR and CDR2 is FQNEAQ (reference sequence). The CDR3 here is CASSEQYEQYF. The DNA of the CDR3 is TGTGCCAGCAGCGAACAATACGAGCAGTACTTC.

V usage is TRBV20-1 and J usage is TRBJ2-3; possible D gene TRBD2, 5 bases. The CDR3 extends over 12 amino acids. Germline CDR1 and CDR2: DFQATT and SNEGSKA (reference sequence). Trimming left V 3 bases short and J 1 base short, with 5 bases between. Here the CDR3 DNA reads TGCAGTGCTAGCGGGGGCACAGATACGCAGTATTTT. This codes for CSASGGTDTQYF.

DNA of the CDR3: TGTGCCAGCAGCCTAACGACAGGGGTCGAGCAGTACTTC. Translation gives CASSLTTGVEQYF. The V and J genes are TRBV7-2 and TRBJ2-7; TRBD1 matches 8 bases. V shed 5 bases and J 6 bases; nucleotides not matched to a gene: 6. This CDR3 spans 13 amino acids. Germline CDR1 is SGHTA and CDR2 is FQGNSA.

V gene TRBV5-1 combines with J gene TRBJ2-6; D is uncertain. CDR1 and CDR2 (germline): SGHRS, YFSETQ. This CDR3 spans 14 amino acids. Trimming took off 6 bases at V and 0 bases at J, with 7 bases between the two ends. This CDR3 reads CASTRLSGANVLTF. The CDR3 coding sequence is TGCGCCAGCACGCGACTCTCTGGGGCCAACGTCCTGACTTTC. Full variable domain (remainder filled in from reference TRBV5-1 and TRBJ2-6): KAGVTQTPRYLIKTRGQQVTLSCSPISGHRSVSWYQQTPGQGLQFLFEYFSETQRNKGNFPGRFSGRQFSNSRSEMNVSTLELGDSALYLCASTRLSGANVLTFGAGSRLTVL.

In this sample, this clonotype turned up once. This chain connects TRBV30 to TRBJ2-7; D might be TRBD2 (6 bases). The CDR3 has 12 amino acids. Per the germline V gene, CDR1 is GTSNPN and CDR2 is SVGIG (reference sequence). Trimming took 4 bases from V and 3 from J, leaving 10 bases between them. CDR3 sequence: CAWTDGGYEQYF. CDR3 bases: TGTGCCTGGACCGACGGGGGCTACGAGCAGTACTTC. The variable domain in full, completed from reference TRBV30 and TRBJ2-7, reads SQTIHQWPATLVQPVGSPLSLECTVEGTSNPNLYWYRQAAGRGLQLLFYSVGIGQISSEVPQNLSASRPQDRQFILSSKKLLLSDSGFYLCAWTDGGYEQYFGPGTRLTVT.

V is TRBV11-2 and J is TRBJ2-3, with 8 bases fitting TRBD1. In germline, CDR1 is SGHAT, CDR2 FQNNGV. The CDR3 spans 16 residues. V was clipped by 1 base and J by 0 bases; unmatched bases: 3. The CDR3 nucleotides read TGTGCCAGCAGCTTAGGTCGGGACAGGAGCACAGATACGCAGTATTTT. This gives the protein CASSLGRDRSTDTQYF.

V gene TRBV12-3 or TRBV12-4 combines with J gene TRBJ2-7; D is perhaps TRBD2 (6 bases). The V end was cut by 8 bases, the J end by 3 bases, with 11 bases between. CDR3 length equals 12 residues. CDR3 DNA sequence: TGTGCCAGCGAACCGGGGGACTACGAGCAGTACTTC. Its protein is CASEPGDYEQYF.

V usage is TRBV7-2 and J usage is TRBJ1-3; D gene unclear. Trimming took 2 bases from V and 1 from J, leaving 9 bases between them. The CDR3 contains 15 residues. Germline loops: CDR1 SGHTA, CDR2 FQGNSA. The CDR3 bases are TGTGCCAGCAGCTTACAGACATCTTCTGGAAACACCATATATTTT. This translates into CASSLQTSSGNTIYF. Full variable domain (rest looked up from reference TRBV7-2 and TRBJ1-3): GAGVSQSPSNKVTEKGKDVELRCDPISGHTALYWYRQSLGQGLEFLIYFQGNSAPDKSGLPSDRFSAERTGGSVSTLTIQRTQQEDSAVYLCASSLQTSSGNTIYFGEGSWLTVV.

This rearrangement joins TRBV27 to TRBJ2-3; TRBD2 matches 10 bases. Germline V lookup: CDR1 MNHEY, CDR2 SMNVEV (reference sequence). The CDR3 consists of 16 residues. V was clipped by 8 bases and J by 3 bases; unmatched bases: 11. The CDR3, as DNA: TGTGCCAGCTTGTTCGGCGGGACTAGCGTGACAGATACGCAGTATTTT. Amino acids: CASLFGGTSVTDTQYF.

V and J are TRBV2 and TRBJ1-1, with 8 bases identical to TRBD1. CDR1 is SNHLY and CDR2 is FYNNEI in the germline V gene. V was clipped by 7 bases and J by 3 bases; unmatched bases: 7. The CDR3 is made up of 14 amino acids. The CDR3 reads CASTTDRADTEAFF. The DNA for the CDR3 is TGTGCCAGCACCACGGACAGGGCGGACACTGAAGCTTTCTTT.

The chain carries TRBV18 and TRBJ2-7; D could derive from TRBD1 or TRBD2 (5 bases each). Germline V CDR1 and CDR2: KGHSH, LQKENI. The CDR3 sequence is 13 residues long. Trimming took off 3 bases at V and 2 bases at J, with 8 bases between the two ends. CDR3 bases: TGTGCCAGCTCACCCGGGGCCACCTACGAGCAGTACTTC. It yields the protein CASSPGATYEQYF.

The table lists this clonotype with a count of one. The chain couples TRBV4-1 to TRBJ1-2; TRBD1 matches at 12 bases. Germline values: CDR1 MGHRA, CDR2 YSYEKL. The CDR3 extends over 18 amino acids. The ends lost 0 bases at V and 4 bases at J; junction bases unmatched: 9. The CDR3 here is CASSQESLGTGGFYGYTF. In DNA, the CDR3 is TGCGCCAGCAGCCAAGAAAGTTTGGGGACAGGGGGCTTCTATGGCTACACCTTC.

This clonotype was recorded once. The rearrangement joins TRBV29-1 to TRBJ2-3; 7 nucleotides match TRBD2. The germline V gene encodes CDR1 SQVTM and CDR2 ANQGSEA. CDR3 size: 17 residues. V lost 3 bases to trimming and J lost 8 bases; unmatched junction nucleotides: 20. CDR3 sequence (DNA): TGCAGCGTTGACCCTCTAGCGGACGGAACCGGGATGGGTACGCAGTATTTT. Translation gives CSVDPLADGTGMGTQYF.

This clonotype was seen a handful of times. The chain combines TRBV11-2 with TRBJ2-1, with D uncertain. The V gene's germline CDR1 is SGHAT and CDR2 FQNNGV. The CDR3 loop spans 12 amino acids. With 5 bases removed from V and 7 bases from J, the gap between germline ends came to 9 bases. This chain's CDR3 is CASSALENEQFF. Written as DNA, the CDR3 is TGTGCCAGCAGCGCCCTAGAGAATGAGCAGTTCTTC.

The gene calls are TRBV7-9 and TRBJ2-7; 10 nucleotides line up with TRBD1. The junction had 4 bases not matched to a gene; V was cut back by 0 bases and J by 5 bases. This CDR3 region has 15 residues. The germline V gene has CDR1 SEHNR and CDR2 FQNEAQ (reference sequence). The CDR3 DNA is TGTGCCAGCAGCTTAGCTGGGACAGGGGACAACGAGCAGTACTTC. Amino acid sequence: CASSLAGTGDNEQYF. The whole variable domain, filled in from reference TRBV7-9 and TRBJ2-7, reads DTGVSQNPRHKITKRGQNVTFRCDPISEHNRLYWYRQTLGQGPEFLTYFQNEAQLEKSRLLSDRFSAERPKGSFSTLEIQRTEQGDSAMYLCASSLAGTGDNEQYFGPGTRLTVT.

This clonotype was seen once. This rearrangement joins TRBV5-4 to TRBJ1-4; perhaps TRBD1 as D (6 bases). Germline V gives CDR1 SGHNT, CDR2 YYREEE (reference sequence). V dropped 1 base and J dropped 0 bases, with 10 bases sitting between them. The length of the CDR3 is 16 residues. CDR3 sequence reads: CASSLRPGATNEKLFF. In DNA form, the CDR3 reads TGTGCCAGCAGCTTGCGTCCAGGGGCAACTAATGAAAAACTGTTTTTT.

The chain carries TRBV7-2 and TRBJ1-4, with D maybe TRBD1 (5 bases). Trimming removed 3 bases at V and 8 bases at J, with 13 bases between. This CDR3 is built from 14 residues. From germline, CDR1 is SGHTA and CDR2 FQGNSA. This chain's CDR3 is CASSFVAWGEKLFF. Written as DNA, the CDR3 is TGTGCCAGCAGCTTCGTCGCCTGGGGGGAAAAACTGTTTTTT.

The gene calls are TRBV2 and TRBJ1-1; D is unclear. The CDR3 totals 13 residues. V lost 9 bases, J lost 0 bases, and 11 bases lay in between. Germline V gives CDR1 SNHLY, CDR2 FYNNEI. CDR3 amino acids: CASMAEMNTEAFF. CDR3 in DNA: TGTGCCAGTATGGCCGAAATGAACACTGAAGCTTTCTTT.

The V call is TRBV29-1, the J call TRBJ1-5; D may be TRBD1 (5 bases). The CDR3 loop spans 15 amino acids. The V gene lost 6 bases and the J gene lost 3 bases, with 18 bases spanning the gap. CDR1 is SQVTM, CDR2 ANQGSEA, per germline. DNA for the CDR3: TGCAGCGTAGTAGGGGAAGGAGGCTACAATCAGCCCCAGCATTTT. Its translation is CSVVGEGGYNQPQHF.